The rows below give T cell receptor beta chains drawn from one sample of a study of T cells in localized non-small cell lung cancer. Clones were read by immunoSEQ multiplex PCR, and TCRdb kept only the in-frame ones, dropping some. The sample has over a thousand clones, roughly 25% seen once. The sequences come from lung tumor tissue, collected before any cancer treatment. Source of these receptors: a woman aged 40-70 years with stage II lung adenocarcinoma. CDR3s leave out the opening cysteine and the closing phenylalanine or tryptophan. D genes are given only for firm matches.

TRBD1,13,TRBV11-3,TRBJ2-7,ASSRGQAKSYEQY
.,10,TRBV28,TRBJ1-2,ASSLGAYGYT
.,11,TRBV28,TRBJ1-1,ASDLNGNTEAF
.,10,TRBV9,TRBJ2-4,ASSDPGNIQY
TRBD1,11,TRBV28,TRBJ1-1,ASSRDRVTEAF
TRBD2,11,TRBV6-8,TRBJ2-1,ASTPGGEGEQF
.,10,TRBV9,TRBJ2-2,ASSERTGELF
TRBD2,16,TRBV11-3,TRBJ2-3,ASSSGLAGGPRTDTQY
TRBD2,12,TRBV6-8,TRBJ2-1,ASSDLAGANEQF
.,13,TRBV11-3,TRBJ1-2,ASSFQLQGAYGYT
TRBD2,12,TRBV29-1,TRBJ2-1,SASRLAGGHEQF
.,14,TRBV5-1,TRBJ2-3,ASSQEGSPNTDTQY
TRBD2,14,TRBV6-8,TRBJ2-1,ASTPPLAGGFNEQF
TRBD1,16,TRBV19,TRBJ1-1,ASSPGGRDKTMNTEAF
TRBD1,12,TRBV6-8,TRBJ1-6,ASRVGQGRSPLH
.,13,TRBV11-3,TRBJ2-5,ASSLRTGGTETQY
.,13,TRBV12-2,TRBJ2-7,ARFVGQGVPYEQY
.,14,TRBV6-8,TRBJ2-1,ASSPSWTAIHNEQF
.,14,TRBV28,TRBJ1-6,ASSSAQGSYNSPLH
.,14,TRBV11-3,TRBJ1-2,ASSLGESGTNYGYT
TRBD1,17,TRBV11-3,TRBJ2-1,ASSLGSDSWTGYGKEQF
.,15,TRBV19,TRBJ1-4,ASSIVIFTATNEKLF
.,12,TRBV5-1,TRBJ2-7,ASSFPDVTYEQY
TRBD2,13,TRBV19,TRBJ2-1,ASSISSGSPNEQF
.,13,TRBV6-7,TRBJ1-5,ASSEYSGVQQPQH
.,11,TRBV6-9,TRBJ2-7,ASSNPNFYEQY
.,12,TRBV28,TRBJ1-5,ASSLGQTQNPQH
TRBD2,13,TRBV11-3,TRBJ2-1,ASSLDSGGGREQF
TRBD1,12,TRBV29-1,TRBJ1-1,SVGGGTENTEAF
.,13,TRBV11-3,TRBJ1-2,ASSLAGGGRYGYT
.,15,TRBV6-8,TRBJ2-3,ASSYFPRWERTDTQY
.,10,TRBV6-8,TRBJ2-7,ASRQDSYEQY
.,11,TRBV29-1,TRBJ2-3,SVRPTSTDTQY
TRBD2,15,TRBV28,TRBJ2-3,ASSLTSGRVLPDTQY
TRBD1,13,TRBV4-1,TRBJ1-2,ASSQDTGGAGGYT
.,14,TRBV28,TRBJ1-4,ASSLPSGGATKRPF
TRBD2,13,TRBV29-1,TRBJ2-1,SVELSGRRWNEQF
TRBD2,13,TRBV5-1,TRBJ2-2,ASSPTSGATGELF
.,12,TRBV19,TRBJ1-2,ASTLGRGWDGYT
.,13,TRBV15,TRBJ1-5,ATSREWGTNQPQH
TRBD1,17,TRBV29-1,TRBJ1-1,SVPPGTGRSRARNTEAF
.,11,TRBV6-8,TRBJ1-4,AARGRPNEKLF
.,12,TRBV18,TRBJ2-1,ASSPLGLYNEQF
TRBD2,12,TRBV11-3,TRBJ2-5,ASSHGGALGTQY